Listed here is a single T cell receptor beta chain. What it binds is unknown. With 60 Vbeta and 13 Jbeta primers, the PCR was carried out. The table came from immunoSEQ multiplex PCR; TCRdb's copy has only in-frame clones and leaves some out. Seen here are some 100,000 clones, around 75% observed once, and the top ten hold roughly an eighth. The data derive from a study of cytomegalovirus exposure and HLA in healthy donors. Background on the study: Earlier findings included some 120 million unique TCR beta sequences obtained from around 180 million T cells.

Study observations and caveats: A list of 150 or so TCR beta chains associated with cytomegalovirus was given. There were reportedly fewer N-insertions in an Asian-associated ancestry cluster than the approximately 630-donor mean, in a later analysis. DRB1 had the most TCR associations and HLA-C the fewest, a later analysis found, with rates varying by HLA locus.

Germline V lookup: CDR1 SGHVS, CDR2 FQNEAQ. Trimming removed 0 bases at V and 6 bases at J, with 6 bases between. The CDR3 sequence is 13 residues long. The TCR was taken from a male donor in good health and CMV-seropositive. The specimen sequenced was PBMCs. This sequence joins TRBV7-8 and TRBJ1-5; D is unresolved. Here the CDR3 reads CASSLAVAQPQHF. The CDR3 coding sequence is TGTGCCAGCAGCTTAGCCGTGGCTCAGCCCCAGCATTTT.